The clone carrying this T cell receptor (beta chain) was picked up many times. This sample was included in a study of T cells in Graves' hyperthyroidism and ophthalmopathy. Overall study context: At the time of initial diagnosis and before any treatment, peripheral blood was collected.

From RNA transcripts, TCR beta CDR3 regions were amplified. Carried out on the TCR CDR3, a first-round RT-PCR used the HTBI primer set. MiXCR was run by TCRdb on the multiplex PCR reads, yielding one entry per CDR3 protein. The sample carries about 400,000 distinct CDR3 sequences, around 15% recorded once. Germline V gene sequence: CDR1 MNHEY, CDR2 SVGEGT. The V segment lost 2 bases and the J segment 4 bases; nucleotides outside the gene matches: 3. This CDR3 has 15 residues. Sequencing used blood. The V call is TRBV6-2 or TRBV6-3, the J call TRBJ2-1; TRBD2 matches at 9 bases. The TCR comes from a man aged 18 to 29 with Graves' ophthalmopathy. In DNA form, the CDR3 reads TGTGCCAGCAGTTACCTCGCGGGAGGGTACAATGAGCAGTTCTTC. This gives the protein CASSYLAGGYNEQFF.